This TCR beta chain came from a study of T-cell reconstitution after alpha-beta-depleted transplantation in children. To note about this clonotype: One base away lies a much larger clone, so this may be a sequencing read error. Likely a read error: the CDR3 ends without its conserved phenylalanine or tryptophan.

Preparation of the TCRbeta library was carried out with unique molecular identifiers. From the PCR reads, TCRdb called clonotypes with MiXCR, one entry per CDR3 protein. The repertoire consists of approximately 350,000 distinct CDR3 sequences, with 13% occurring once and the leading ten covering around 4%. The V gene's germline CDR1 is LGHNA and CDR2 YSLEER. This CDR3 comprises 17 residues. V lost 4 bases and J lost 2; bases outside the gene matches: 10. The TCR was taken from a human donor who donated a stem cell graft to a child with Fanconi anemia. The genes are TRBV4-3 and TRBJ1-2; 10 bases are a match to TRBD1. The source was PBMCs, collected from the stem cell graft. As DNA, the CDR3 is TGCGCCAGCAGCCGGACCAGACAGGGGGCTTTGAACTATGGCTACACCTCC. Its protein is CASSRTRQGALNYGYTS.